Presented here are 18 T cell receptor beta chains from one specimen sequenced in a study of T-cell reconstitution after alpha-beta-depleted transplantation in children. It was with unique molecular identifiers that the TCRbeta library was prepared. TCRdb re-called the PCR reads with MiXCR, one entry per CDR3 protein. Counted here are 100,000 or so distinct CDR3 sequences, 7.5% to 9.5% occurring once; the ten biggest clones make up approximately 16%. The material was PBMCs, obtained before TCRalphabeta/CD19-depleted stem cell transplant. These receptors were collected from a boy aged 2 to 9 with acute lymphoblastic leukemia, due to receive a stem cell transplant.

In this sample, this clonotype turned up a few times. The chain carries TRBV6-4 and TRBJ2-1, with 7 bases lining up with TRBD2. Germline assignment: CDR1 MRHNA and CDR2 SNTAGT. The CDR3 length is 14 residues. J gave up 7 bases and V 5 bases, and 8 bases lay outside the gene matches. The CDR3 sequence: CASSRALGGNEQFF. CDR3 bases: TGTGCCAGCAGTAGGGCGCTCGGGGGGAATGAGCAGTTCTTC.

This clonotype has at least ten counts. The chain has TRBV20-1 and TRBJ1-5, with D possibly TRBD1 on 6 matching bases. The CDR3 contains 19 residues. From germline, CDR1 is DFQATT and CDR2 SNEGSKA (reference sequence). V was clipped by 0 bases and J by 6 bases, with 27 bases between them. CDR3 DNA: TGCAGTGCTAGAGACTTGACCTTACCCGGAATGACAGGTCGTCAGCCCCAGCATTTT. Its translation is CSARDLTLPGMTGRQPQHF.

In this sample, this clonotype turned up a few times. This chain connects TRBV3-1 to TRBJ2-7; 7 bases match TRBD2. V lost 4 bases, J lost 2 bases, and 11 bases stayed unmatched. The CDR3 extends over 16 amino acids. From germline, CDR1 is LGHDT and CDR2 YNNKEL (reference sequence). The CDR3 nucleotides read TGTGCCAGCAGCCCCCTTTGGGCTAGCGGAGCCTACGAGCAGTACTTC. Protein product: CASSPLWASGAYEQYF.

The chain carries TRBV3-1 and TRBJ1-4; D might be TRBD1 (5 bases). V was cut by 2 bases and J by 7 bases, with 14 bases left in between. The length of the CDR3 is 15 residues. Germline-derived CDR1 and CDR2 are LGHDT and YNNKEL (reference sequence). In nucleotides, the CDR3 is TGTGCCAGCAGCCAAAGGGGACGGTCTGCTGAAAAACTGTTTTTT. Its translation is CASSQRGRSAEKLFF.

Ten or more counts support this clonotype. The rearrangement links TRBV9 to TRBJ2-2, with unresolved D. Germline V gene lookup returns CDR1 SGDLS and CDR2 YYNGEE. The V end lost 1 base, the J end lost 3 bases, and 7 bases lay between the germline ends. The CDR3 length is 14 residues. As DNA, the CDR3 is TGTGCCAGCAGCGTAATTGGGGACACCGGGGAGCTGTTTTTT. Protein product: CASSVIGDTGELFF.

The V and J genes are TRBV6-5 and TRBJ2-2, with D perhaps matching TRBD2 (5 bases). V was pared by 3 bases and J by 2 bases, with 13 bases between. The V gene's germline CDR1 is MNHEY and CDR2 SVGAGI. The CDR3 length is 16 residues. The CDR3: CASSYYYGVNTGELFF. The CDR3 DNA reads TGTGCCAGCAGTTATTACTACGGGGTTAACACCGGGGAGCTGTTTTTT.

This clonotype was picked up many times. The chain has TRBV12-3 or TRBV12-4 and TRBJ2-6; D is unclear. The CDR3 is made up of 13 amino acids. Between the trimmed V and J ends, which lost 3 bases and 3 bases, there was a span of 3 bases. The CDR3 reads CASSFHGANVLTF. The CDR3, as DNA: TGTGCCAGCAGTTTTCATGGGGCCAACGTCCTGACTTTC.

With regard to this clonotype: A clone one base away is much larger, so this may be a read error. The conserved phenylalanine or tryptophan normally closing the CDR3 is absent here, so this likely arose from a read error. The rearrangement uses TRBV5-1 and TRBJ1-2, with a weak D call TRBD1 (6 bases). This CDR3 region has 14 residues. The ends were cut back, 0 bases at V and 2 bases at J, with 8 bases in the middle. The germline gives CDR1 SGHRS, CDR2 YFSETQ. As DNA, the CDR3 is TGCGCCAGCAGCTTGGTGGGACAAAACTATGGCTACACCTGC. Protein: CASSLVGQNYGYTC.

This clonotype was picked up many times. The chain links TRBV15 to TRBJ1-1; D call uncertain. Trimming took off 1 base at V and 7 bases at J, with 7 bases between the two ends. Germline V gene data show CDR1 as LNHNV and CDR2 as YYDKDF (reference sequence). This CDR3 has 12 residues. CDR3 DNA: TGTGCCACCAGCAGAGCCGGGATTGAAGCTTTCTTT. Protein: CATSRAGIEAFF.

The DNA for the CDR3 is TGTGCCAGCAGCTTTGATCGGAGGGACACTGAAGCTTTCTTT. Translation gives CASSFDRRDTEAFF. The genes are TRBV2 and TRBJ1-1; D gene ambiguous. This CDR3 is 14 amino acids long. Germline V gene sequence: CDR1 SNHLY, CDR2 FYNNEI. V was trimmed by 6 bases and J by 3 bases, leaving 14 bases between them.

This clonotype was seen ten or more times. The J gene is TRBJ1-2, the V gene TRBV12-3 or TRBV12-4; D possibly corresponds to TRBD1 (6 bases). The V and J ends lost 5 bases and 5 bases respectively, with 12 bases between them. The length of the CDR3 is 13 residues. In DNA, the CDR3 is TGTGCCAGCAGTGGCCAGGGGTTTTATGGCTACACCTTC. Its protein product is CASSGQGFYGYTF.

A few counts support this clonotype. CDR3 region: CASSLTTGETEAFF. The CDR3 DNA follows: TGTGCCAGCAGCTTGACGACAGGAGAGACTGAAGCTTTCTTT. The chain combines TRBV5-4 with TRBJ1-1; D possibly corresponds to TRBD1 (6 bases). Trimming cost V 1 base and J 5 bases, with 12 bases left between them. Germline V lookup: CDR1 SGHNT, CDR2 YYREEE (reference sequence). This CDR3 spans 14 amino acids.

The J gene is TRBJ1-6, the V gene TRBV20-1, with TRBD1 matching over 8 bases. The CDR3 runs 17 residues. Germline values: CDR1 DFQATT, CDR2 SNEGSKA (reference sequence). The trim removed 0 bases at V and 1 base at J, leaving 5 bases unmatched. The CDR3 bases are TGCAGTGCTAGAGACCCCAGGACAGGGTCCTATAATTCACCCCTCCACTTT. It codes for CSARDPRTGSYNSPLHF.

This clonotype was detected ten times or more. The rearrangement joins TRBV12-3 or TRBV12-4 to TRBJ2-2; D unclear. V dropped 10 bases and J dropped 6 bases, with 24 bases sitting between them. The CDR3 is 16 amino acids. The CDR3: CATRRYGLDASGELFF. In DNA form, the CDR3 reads TGTGCCACCAGACGGTATGGGCTAGACGCTTCCGGGGAGCTGTTTTTT.

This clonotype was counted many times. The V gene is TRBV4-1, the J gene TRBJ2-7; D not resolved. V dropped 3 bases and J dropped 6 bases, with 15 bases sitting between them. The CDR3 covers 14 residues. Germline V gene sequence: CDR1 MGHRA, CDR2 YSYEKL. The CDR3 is CASSHFNSLSEQYF. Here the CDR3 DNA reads TGCGCCAGCAGCCACTTCAACTCCCTTTCCGAGCAGTACTTC.

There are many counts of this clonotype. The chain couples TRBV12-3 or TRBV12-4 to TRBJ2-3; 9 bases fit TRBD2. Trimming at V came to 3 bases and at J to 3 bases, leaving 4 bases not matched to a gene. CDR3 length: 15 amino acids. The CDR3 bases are TGTGCCAGCAGTTTGGCGGGGGGGCGTACAGATACGCAGTATTTT. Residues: CASSLAGGRTDTQYF.

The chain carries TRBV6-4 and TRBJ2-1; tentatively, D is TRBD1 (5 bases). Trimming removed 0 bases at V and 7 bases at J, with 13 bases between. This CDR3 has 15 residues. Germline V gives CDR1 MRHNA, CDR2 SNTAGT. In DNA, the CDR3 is TGTGCCAGCAGTGACTCCTCGGATCAGGGAAATGAGCAGTTCTTC. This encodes CASSDSSDQGNEQFF.

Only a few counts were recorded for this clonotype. In DNA form, the CDR3 reads TGCAGCGCCTGGGGACAGACAAACACTGAAGCTTTCTTT. Protein: CSAWGQTNTEAFF. The chain is built from TRBV29-1 and TRBJ1-1; 7 bases fit TRBD1. The germline gives CDR1 SQVTM, CDR2 ANQGSEA. CDR3 length equals 13 residues. Trimming at V came to 7 bases and at J to 2 bases, leaving 7 bases not matched to a gene.